This T cell receptor beta chain was retrieved from a study of blood T cell repertoires in COVID-19. Original handling: Amplified reference gene primers provided the basis for estimating nucleated cell counts. Sequencing used immunoSEQ multiplex PCR; TCRdb keeps in-frame clones, though not all of them. That table is the source of V, J and clone size, and D and trimming were worked out from the DNA. The table has 130,000 or so clones, approximately 84% seen once. This clone was counted a single time. Germline CDR1 and CDR2: SGHRS and YFSETQ. This CDR3 comprises 17 residues. Trimming removed 5 bases at V and 2 bases at J, with 22 bases between.

The chain uses TRBV5-1 and TRBJ1-2; D not certain. The sequence was obtained from a woman in her fifties or sixties with acute or convalescent COVID-19. The sample taken for sequencing was peripheral blood. CDR3 sequence (DNA): TGCGCCAGCAGTCCCGAGCGGGTCACCAATCTCAACTATGGCTACACCTTC. This encodes CASSPERVTNLNYGYTF.